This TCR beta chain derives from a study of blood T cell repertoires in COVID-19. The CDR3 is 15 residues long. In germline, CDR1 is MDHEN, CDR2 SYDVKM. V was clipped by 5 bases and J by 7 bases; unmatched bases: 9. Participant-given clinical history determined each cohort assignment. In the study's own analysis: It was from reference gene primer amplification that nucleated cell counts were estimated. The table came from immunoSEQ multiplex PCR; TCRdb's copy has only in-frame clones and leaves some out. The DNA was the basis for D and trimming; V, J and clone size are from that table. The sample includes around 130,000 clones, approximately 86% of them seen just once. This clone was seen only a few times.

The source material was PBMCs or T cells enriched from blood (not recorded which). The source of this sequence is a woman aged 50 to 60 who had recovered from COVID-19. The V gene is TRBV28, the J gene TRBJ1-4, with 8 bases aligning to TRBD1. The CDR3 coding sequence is TGTGCCAGCAGTCAAAACAGGGGGAGGAGTGAAAAACTGTTTTTT. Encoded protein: CASSQNRGRSEKLFF.